This T cell receptor (beta chain) was obtained from a study of cytomegalovirus exposure and HLA in healthy donors. CDR1 is SGHRS and CDR2 is YFSETQ in the germline V gene. The length of the CDR3 is 20 residues. Losses at the gene ends were 1 base for V and 0 bases for J; bases not matched to a gene: 13. In the PCR, 60 Vbeta and 13 Jbeta primers were used. Profiling relied on immunoSEQ multiplex PCR, and the TCRdb table lists in-frame clones only, not all of them. Among 55,000 to 75,000 clones listed, about 68% were seen once. V and J are TRBV5-1 and TRBJ2-6; 7 positions agree with TRBD1. The specimen was PBMCs. The sequence was obtained from a woman in her thirties in good health and CMV-seropositive. The CDR3 nucleotides read TGCGCCAGCAGCTTGAGGCCCCCGGGACAGCCACTCTCTGGGGCCAACGTCCTGACTTTC. Translating gives CASSLRPPGQPLSGANVLTF.